This T cell receptor beta chain came from a study of shared clonotypes between healthy human individuals. Findings and limits, study-wide: Non-shared clonotypes had lower generation probabilities than clonotypes shared by all four sorted-subset donors.

The length of the CDR3 is 13 residues. Trimming took off 2 bases at V and 3 bases at J, with 2 bases between the two ends. Germline V lookup: CDR1 MNHEY, CDR2 SMNVEV (reference sequence). Repertoires were generated with immunoSEQ multiplex PCR, while TCRdb's copy carries only in-frame clones and drops some. The sample shows 2 million to 2.5 million clones, approximately 94% of them seen only once. In its sample, this clone was seen once. Antigen unknown. V usage is TRBV27 and J usage is TRBJ1-6, with unresolved D. Sequencing used naive CD4+ T cells sorted from blood. This sample's subset: CD45RA+ positively selected. The source of this sequence is a young man in good health. The DNA for the CDR3 is TGTGCCAGCAGTTTAATCTATAATTCACCCCTCCACTTT. Encoded protein: CASSLIYNSPLHF.